This TCR beta chain stems from a study of T cell responses to AZD1222 COVID-19 vaccine. Produced via immunoSEQ multiplex PCR; TCRdb's table is partial and in-frame only. The sample lists tens of thousands of clones; roughly 89% were seen once. Here the sequenced sample was peripheral blood, taken on day 0 of MenACWY control vaccination. This TCR was recovered from an adult in good health.

The CDR3 coding sequence is TGTGCCAGCAGCTTGCCGGGGGGTTGGGACGGCTATGGCTACACCTTC. Translating it yields CASSLPGGWDGYGYTF. J is TRBJ1-2 and V is TRBV5-6; weak D call: TRBD1 (5 bases). Trimming removed 1 base at V and 4 bases at J, with 17 bases between. CDR1 is SGHDT, CDR2 YYEEEE, per germline. The CDR3 has 16 residues.